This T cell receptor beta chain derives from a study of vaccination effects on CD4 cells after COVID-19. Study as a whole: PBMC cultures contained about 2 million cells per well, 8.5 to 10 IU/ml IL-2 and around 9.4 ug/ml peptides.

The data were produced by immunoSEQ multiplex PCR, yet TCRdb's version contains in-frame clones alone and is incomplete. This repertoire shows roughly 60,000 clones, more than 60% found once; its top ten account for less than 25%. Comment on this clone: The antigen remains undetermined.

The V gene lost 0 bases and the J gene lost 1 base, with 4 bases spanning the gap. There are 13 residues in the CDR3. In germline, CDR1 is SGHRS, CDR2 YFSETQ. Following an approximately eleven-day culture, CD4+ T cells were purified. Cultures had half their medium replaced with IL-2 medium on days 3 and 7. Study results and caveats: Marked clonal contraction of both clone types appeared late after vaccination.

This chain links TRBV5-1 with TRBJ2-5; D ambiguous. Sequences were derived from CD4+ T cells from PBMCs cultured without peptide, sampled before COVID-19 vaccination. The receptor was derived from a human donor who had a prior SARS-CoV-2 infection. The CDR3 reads CASSLDSQETQYF. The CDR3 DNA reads TGCGCCAGCAGCTTGGACAGCCAAGAGACCCAGTACTTC.